This T cell receptor beta chain is drawn from a study of blood T cell repertoires in COVID-19. Study overall: In each case, the material was cDNA or gDNA derived from T cells, B-cell-depleted T cells, or PBMCs.

Germline CDR1 LNHDA, CDR2 SQIVND (reference sequence). J gave up 0 bases and V 5 bases, and 4 bases lay outside the gene matches. This CDR3 is built from 14 residues. Ages ranged from about 18 to 90 years, with residence in 24 US areas. Under the authors' procedure: Reference gene primer amplification gave estimated nucleated cell counts. Clones were read by immunoSEQ multiplex PCR, and TCRdb kept only the in-frame ones, dropping some. V and J calls and clone size are given by that table; D and trimming were obtained from the DNA. The table shows 250,000 or so clones, with more than 80% occurring only once.

V is TRBV19 and J is TRBJ2-7; TRBD2 aligns across 7 bases. The sample comprised PBMCs or T cells enriched from blood (not recorded which). The origin of this receptor is a woman in her thirties with acute COVID-19. This chain's CDR3 is CASSEGLRSYEQYF. Here the CDR3 DNA reads TGTGCCAGTAGTGAGGGACTACGCTCCTACGAGCAGTACTTC.